The clone carrying this T cell receptor (beta chain) occurred many times. Its target is unknown. The CDR3 contains 15 residues. V gave up 8 bases and J gave up 0 bases; unmatched junction bases: 7. Germline loops: CDR1 MNHNY, CDR2 SVGAGI (reference sequence). The data are from a study of T cell repertoires in cytomegalovirus infection. Study-level information: Public TCR beta signatures were indicative of both CMV infection and a matching HLA type. Study-wide results and limits: Based on cumulative public TCR beta family frequency, carriers of CMV plus the relevant HLA were identified. Dominating the ex vivo response were TCR beta clonotypes that were CMV-specific and HLA-C-restricted.

A single record per CDR3 protein comes from TCRdb applying MiXCR to the reads. The table has 630,000 or so distinct CDR3 sequences, 24% seen once. This receptor was obtained from a human donor in good health (CMV status not recorded). Some clones in this sample may be carry-over from other donors' samples. This chain links TRBV6-6 with TRBJ1-5, with 7 bases aligning to TRBD1. The sequencing sample was made of CD8+ T cells from PBMCs. This CDR3 reads CASLPGGYSNQPQHF. The CDR3 coding sequence is TGTGCCAGCCTTCCAGGGGGGTATAGCAATCAGCCCCAGCATTTT.